A single sample gave rise to the 18 T cell receptor beta chains below, sequenced in a study of OX40 agonist ivuxolimab in advanced cancers. Sequencing used immunoSEQ multiplex PCR; TCRdb keeps in-frame clones, though not all of them. The sample holds about 83,000 clones; around 84% are singletons and the top ten take around 7.5%. Sequenced material: CD4+ or CD8+ T cells sorted from blood, taken in a trial of the OX40 agonist ivuxolimab. The receptors stem from an adult with an advanced solid tumor such as melanoma, head and neck, liver or kidney cancer.

V and J are TRBV5-1 and TRBJ1-1, with D uncertain. CDR3 length equals 15 residues. Per germline, CDR1 SGHRS and CDR2 YFSETQ. The V and J ends lost 0 bases and 5 bases respectively, with 14 bases between them. The CDR3 DNA reads TGCGCCAGCAGCTTGGTGGTGGGTGTGGGAACTGAAGCTTTCTTT. The encoded protein is CASSLVVGVGTEAFF.

The gene calls are TRBV30 and TRBJ2-7, with D tentatively TRBD2 (5 bases). Germline CDR1 GTSNPN, CDR2 SVGIG (reference sequence). The CDR3 is 12 amino acids. V was shortened by 4 bases and J by 5 bases, with 12 bases between the two germline ends. CDR3 DNA: TGTGCCTGGACGGCTAGCCCTCACGAGCAGTACTTC. Protein: CAWTASPHEQYF.

The rearrangement uses TRBV4-1 and TRBJ1-1, with TRBD1 as a possible D gene (6 bases). CDR1 and CDR2 (germline): MGHRA, YSYEKL. V dropped 2 bases and J dropped 6 bases, with 13 bases sitting between them. This CDR3 has 14 amino acids. CDR3 sequence: CASSQKIQGPEAFF. The CDR3 region has the DNA TGCGCCAGCAGCCAAAAGATCCAGGGGCCTGAAGCTTTCTTT.

The J gene is TRBJ2-5, the V gene TRBV19, with 12 bases matching TRBD2. The length of the CDR3 is 18 residues. Losses at the gene ends were 5 bases for V and 3 bases for J; bases not matched to a gene: 13. The V gene's germline CDR1 is LNHDA and CDR2 SQIVND (reference sequence). CDR3 bases: TGTGCCAGTAGTTTCAGACTAGCGGGAGTGGGGGTAAAAGAGACCCAGTACTTC. Protein product: CASSFRLAGVGVKETQYF.

The V gene is TRBV4-2, the J gene TRBJ2-7; 8 nucleotides align to TRBD2. The CDR3 is 15 amino acids. In germline, CDR1 is LGHNA, CDR2 YNFKEQ. With V trimmed by 0 bases and J by 4 bases, 5 bases remained unmatched. The CDR3 region is CASSQEASGSYEQYF. The CDR3 coding sequence is TGTGCCAGCAGCCAAGAGGCTAGCGGGTCTTACGAGCAGTACTTC.

J is TRBJ1-1 and V is TRBV2; a weak D match, TRBD1 (5 bases). The CDR3 has 16 residues. The V and J ends lost 7 bases and 1 base respectively, with 19 bases between them. Germline V gene sequence: CDR1 SNHLY, CDR2 FYNNEI. The CDR3 nucleotides read TGTGCCAGCACCAGGAGACAGCCCCAGGGGAACACTGAAGCTTTCTTT. Amino acid sequence: CASTRRQPQGNTEAFF.

The genes are TRBV4-2 and TRBJ2-6, with 7 bases lining up with TRBD1. The CDR3 covers 18 residues. J gave up 0 bases and V 3 bases, and 8 bases lay outside the gene matches. CDR1 LGHNA and CDR2 YNFKEQ come from the germline V gene. The CDR3 DNA is TGTGCCAGCAGCCAGACCGGGACAGAAGTCTCTGGGGCCAACGTCCTGACTTTC. It encodes CASSQTGTEVSGANVLTF.

On this clone itself: One end of the junction fails to match germline, which may point to a read error. V gene TRBV7-2 combines with J gene TRBJ2-3; D remains unclear. Germline loops: CDR1 SGHTA, CDR2 FQGNSA. This CDR3 has 15 residues. The CDR3 DNA reads as TGTGCCAGCAGGTTAGACGGGTCTAGCACAGATACGCAGTATTTT. Protein sequence: CASRLDGSSTDTQYF. The variable domain in full, completed from reference TRBV7-2 and TRBJ2-3, reads GAGVSQSPSNKVTEKGKDVELRCDPISGHTALYWYRQSLGQGLEFLIYFQGNSAPDKSGLPSDRFSAERTGGSVSTLTIQRTQQEDSAVYLCASRLDGSSTDTQYFGPGTRLTVL.

DNA of the CDR3: TGTGCCAGCAGGGGGACAGGGTATCAGCCCCAGCATTTT. Its protein is CASRGTGYQPQHF. This chain links TRBV6-1 with TRBJ1-5, with 9 bases matching TRBD1. V lost 6 bases and J lost 5; bases outside the gene matches: 2. This CDR3 comprises 13 residues. Germline V lookup: CDR1 MNHNS, CDR2 SASEGT.

The chain links TRBV4-2 to TRBJ2-2; TRBD1 agrees at 7 bases. This CDR3 has 14 amino acids. CDR1 is LGHNA, CDR2 YNFKEQ, per germline. V was pared by 5 bases and J by 3 bases, with 3 bases of the junction left unmatched. The CDR3 reads CASSITGDTGELFF. The CDR3, as DNA: TGTGCCAGCAGCATCACAGGGGACACCGGGGAGCTGTTTTTT.

The chain employs TRBV7-8 and TRBJ1-4; possible D gene TRBD1, 5 bases. Germline values: CDR1 SGHVS, CDR2 FQNEAQ. The CDR3 is 13 residues long. V was pared by 4 bases and J by 4 bases, with 7 bases between. The CDR3, as DNA: TGTGCCAGCAGCTCAGGGTTTAATGAAAAACTGTTTTTT. Amino acids: CASSSGFNEKLFF.

This chain joins TRBV2 and TRBJ1-1; no clear D gene. Germline CDR1 and CDR2: SNHLY and FYNNEI. The V end was cut by 8 bases, the J end by 8 bases, with 9 bases between. CDR3 length: 10 amino acids. This CDR3 is CASGVLEAFF. CDR3 DNA sequence: TGTGCCAGCGGGGTCCTCGAAGCTTTCTTT.

The chain combines TRBV15 with TRBJ2-2, with 13 bases identical to TRBD2. The ends lost 8 bases at V and 4 bases at J; junction bases unmatched: 16. CDR3 size: 19 residues. Germline assignment: CDR1 LNHNV and CDR2 YYDKDF (reference sequence). DNA for the CDR3: TGTGCCACCCACCTAGACCTTTCGGGACTAGCGGGACCCACCGGGGAGCTGTTTTTT. It yields the protein CATHLDLSGLAGPTGELFF. Complete variable domain (other parts from reference TRBV15 and TRBJ2-2): DAMVIQNPRYQVTQFGKPVTLSCSQTLNHNVMYWYQQKSSQAPKLLFHYYDKDFNNEADTPDNFQSRRPNTSFCFLDIRSPGLGDTAMYLCATHLDLSGLAGPTGELFFGEGSRLTVL.

The J gene is TRBJ2-7, the V gene TRBV5-1; D might be TRBD1 (6 bases). The CDR3 totals 14 residues. Trimming took off 5 bases at V and 6 bases at J, with 18 bases between the two ends. Looked up from germline, CDR1 is SGHRS and CDR2 is YFSETQ. CDR3 in DNA: TGCGCCAGCAGAGAGGGGGTGGACTTCGGCGAGCAGTACTTC. Its translation: CASREGVDFGEQYF. The full variable domain, completed using reference TRBV5-1 and TRBJ2-7, is KAGVTQTPRYLIKTRGQQVTLSCSPISGHRSVSWYQQTPGQGLQFLFEYFSETQRNKGNFPGRFSGRQFSNSRSEMNVSTLELGDSALYLCASREGVDFGEQYFGPGTRLTVT.

This clone was seen a few times. V usage is TRBV7-9 and J usage is TRBJ2-7; no firm D call. V was pared by 4 bases and J by 5 bases, with 12 bases between. Per the germline V gene, CDR1 is SEHNR and CDR2 is FQNEAQ (reference sequence). The CDR3 is 13 residues long. In DNA form, the CDR3 reads TGTGCCAGCAGCTCTGGACCCGTCGACGAGCAGTACTTC. This gives the protein CASSSGPVDEQYF. The full variable domain, its missing parts supplied by reference TRBV7-9 and TRBJ2-7, is DTGVSQNPRHKITKRGQNVTFRCDPISEHNRLYWYRQTLGQGPEFLTYFQNEAQLEKSRLLSDRFSAERPKGSFSTLEIQRTEQGDSAMYLCASSSGPVDEQYFGPGTRLTVT.

This clone was observed a single time. The chain carries TRBV30 and TRBJ1-3; D is ambiguous. This CDR3 spans 12 amino acids. Germline V gene lookup returns CDR1 GTSNPN and CDR2 SVGIG (reference sequence). The V and J ends lost 5 bases and 4 bases respectively, with 9 bases between them. CDR3 protein: CAWVELGNTIYF. The CDR3 region has the DNA TGTGCCTGGGTGGAACTCGGAAACACCATATATTTT.

This clone showed up just once. The chain recombines TRBV6-5 with TRBJ1-2, with D possibly being TRBD1 (6 bases). Per germline, CDR1 MNHEY and CDR2 SVGAGI. V was cut by 1 base and J by 5 bases, with 11 bases left in between. This CDR3 contains 14 residues. In DNA form, the CDR3 reads TGTGCCAGCAGTTACTTGGCAGGGGTGTATGGCTACACCTTC. Translated: CASSYLAGVYGYTF.

The J gene is TRBJ1-1, the V gene TRBV5-1; tentative D call: TRBD1 (5 bases). The ends were cut back, 4 bases at V and 1 base at J, with 11 bases in the middle. The CDR3 length is 14 residues. Germline V gene sequence: CDR1 SGHRS, CDR2 YFSETQ. CDR3 amino acids: CASSPSGTNTEAFF. In DNA form, the CDR3 reads TGCGCCAGCAGCCCCTCCGGGACGAACACTGAAGCTTTCTTT.